One and the same sample provided the 24 T cell receptor beta chains below, sequenced in a study of liver allograft versus peripheral blood T cells. Overall study context: What was compared were the T cell receptor repertoires in transplanted livers and those in the peripheral blood of recipients.

One entry per CDR3 protein, called by TCRdb with MiXCR from the reads. The table lists 10,000 or so distinct CDR3 sequences, 18% of them singletons. The origin of the receptors is a human patient who had a liver transplant. The graft donor may account for some of the T cells.

A few counts support this clonotype. V is TRBV6-5 and J is TRBJ1-5; D call uncertain. V was shortened by 6 bases and J by 4 bases, with 10 bases between the two germline ends. The CDR3 totals 13 residues. Germline V gene data show CDR1 as MNHEY and CDR2 as SVGAGI. The CDR3, as DNA: TGTGCCAGCAGACTCGACTCGAATCAGCCCCAGCATTTT. It specifies CASRLDSNQPQHF.

This clonotype appeared a few times. The chain joins TRBV6-5 to TRBJ2-1; 13 bases line up with TRBD2. CDR1 is MNHEY, CDR2 SVGAGI, per germline. The length of the CDR3 is 15 residues. The V and J ends lost 5 bases and 11 bases, in that order; junction bases with no gene match: 9. The CDR3 coding sequence is TGTGCCAGCAGTGGCGGGACTAGCGGGGTTAGCAAGCAGTTCTTC. Translation: CASSGGTSGVSKQFF.

This clonotype was seen repeatedly, ten times or more. The rearrangement joins TRBV6-5 to TRBJ1-6; 9 positions agree with TRBD1. There are 14 residues in the CDR3. The germline V gene encodes CDR1 MNHEY and CDR2 SVGAGI. V dropped 4 bases and J dropped 6; count of bases not matched to a gene: 1. CDR3 amino acids: CASSWDRVNSPLHF. The CDR3 DNA reads TGTGCCAGCAGTTGGGACAGGGTTAATTCACCCCTCCACTTT.

By proportion, this clonotype is medium-sized. The V call is TRBV27, the J call TRBJ1-2; 11 bases match TRBD1. With V trimmed by 6 bases and J by 4 bases, 7 bases remained unmatched. Germline CDR1 reads MNHEY; CDR2 reads SMNVEV (reference sequence). CDR3 length equals 15 residues. The CDR3 is CASRERTGGFYGYTF. The DNA for the CDR3 is TGTGCCAGCAGGGAAAGGACAGGGGGCTTCTATGGCTACACCTTC.

The sample holds a few counts of this clonotype. The J gene is TRBJ1-5, the V gene TRBV6-5; 8 bases are shared with TRBD1. The junction had 7 bases not matched to a gene; V was cut back by 0 bases and J by 6 bases. In germline, CDR1 is MNHEY, CDR2 SVGAGI. The CDR3 has 16 amino acids. The CDR3 loop is CASSYSKPGGGQPQHF. The CDR3 bases are TGTGCCAGCAGTTACTCGAAACCAGGGGGCGGTCAGCCCCAGCATTTT.

The chain carries TRBV20-1 and TRBJ2-5; 9 positions match TRBD2. With 7 bases clipped from V and 5 bases from J, the junction kept 8 bases outside the gene matches. The CDR3 sequence is 13 residues long. Germline CDR1 reads DFQATT; CDR2 reads SNEGSKA (reference sequence). CDR3 region: CSVPPSGVETQYF. The DNA for the CDR3 is TGCAGTGTTCCCCCTAGCGGGGTCGAGACCCAGTACTTC.

This clonotype was seen a handful of times. The chain links TRBV13 to TRBJ2-3, with TRBD1 as a possible D gene (6 bases). In germline, CDR1 is PRHDT, CDR2 FYEKMQ (reference sequence). Trimming pared 4 bases from V and 4 bases from J, leaving 9 bases between. CDR3 length: 13 amino acids. The CDR3 region is CASSWPGADTQYF. DNA of the CDR3: TGTGCCAGCAGCTGGCCAGGGGCAGATACGCAGTATTTT. The full variable domain, its missing parts supplied by reference TRBV13 and TRBJ2-3, is AAGVIQSPRHLIKEKRETATLKCYPIPRHDTVYWYQQGPGQDPQFLISFYEKMQSDKGSIPDRFSAQQFSDYHSELNMSSLELGDSALYFCASSWPGADTQYFGPGTRLTVL.

This clonotype is judged medium-sized. The CDR3, as DNA: TGTGCCAGCAGCTTGGCTAGCGGGGTGGGGAATGAGCAGTTCTTC. Protein product: CASSLASGVGNEQFF. This chain connects TRBV7-2 to TRBJ2-1, with 9 nucleotides matching TRBD2. CDR1 SGHTA and CDR2 FQGNSA come from the germline V gene. Unmatched junction bases numbered 7, after V lost 3 bases and J lost 7 bases. The CDR3 contains 15 residues. Full variable domain (outside the CDR3, taken from reference TRBV7-2 and TRBJ2-1): GAGVSQSPSNKVTEKGKDVELRCDPISGHTALYWYRQSLGQGLEFLIYFQGNSAPDKSGLPSDRFSAERTGGSVSTLTIQRTQQEDSAVYLCASSLASGVGNEQFFGPGTRLTVL.

This clonotype is termed medium-sized. The V gene is TRBV5-4, the J gene TRBJ1-2, with 9 positions matching TRBD1. Germline values: CDR1 SGHNT, CDR2 YYREEE (reference sequence). This CDR3 spans 16 amino acids. V shed 4 bases and J 4 bases; nucleotides not matched to a gene: 11. The chain's CDR3 is CASSLGGTGSFYGYTF. CDR3 nucleotides: TGTGCCAGCAGCCTAGGGGGGACAGGGAGTTTCTATGGCTACACCTTC.

The table lists this clonotype with many counts. This rearrangement joins TRBV6-5 to TRBJ1-5; tentatively, D is TRBD1 (5 bases). The V end was cut by 5 bases, the J end by 5 bases, with 22 bases between. Per the germline V gene, CDR1 is MNHEY and CDR2 is SVGAGI. The CDR3 covers 17 residues. CDR3 region: CASSPLPPGAGDQPQHF. The CDR3 bases are TGTGCCAGCAGTCCCCTCCCTCCCGGGGCAGGCGATCAGCCCCAGCATTTT.

CDR3 DNA sequence: TGTGCCAGCAGTTACTGGGACAGGGGAGGGCAGTACTTC. Translation gives CASSYWDRGGQYF. The chain combines TRBV6-1 with TRBJ2-7, with 10 bases matching TRBD1. The CDR3 is 13 amino acids. CDR1 MNHNS and CDR2 SASEGT come from the germline V gene. V shed 5 bases and J 9 bases; nucleotides not matched to a gene: 7.

This clonotype was seen repeatedly, ten times or more. The V gene is TRBV18, the J gene TRBJ2-6; 10 bases align to TRBD1. The trim removed 3 bases at V and 0 bases at J, leaving 8 bases unmatched. The CDR3 length is 19 residues. Germline CDR1 and CDR2: KGHSH and LQKENI. The CDR3: CASSPAPGQGSSGANVLTF. The DNA of the CDR3 is TGTGCCAGCTCACCGGCCCCGGGACAGGGGAGCTCTGGGGCCAACGTCCTGACTTTC.

The chain is built from TRBV18 and TRBJ2-5; D is possibly TRBD1 (5 bases). Germline CDR1 is KGHSH and CDR2 is LQKENI. V lost 0 bases, J lost 2 bases, and 7 bases lay in between. CDR3 length: 14 amino acids. As DNA, the CDR3 is TGTGCCAGCTCACCACCGGACAAACAAGAGACCCAGTACTTC. It codes for CASSPPDKQETQYF. The full variable domain, its missing parts supplied by reference TRBV18 and TRBJ2-5, is NAGVMQNPRHLVRRRGQEARLRCSPMKGHSHVYWYRQLPEEGLKFMVYLQKENIIDESGMPKERFSAEFPKEGPSILRIQQVVRGDSAAYFCASSPPDKQETQYFGPGTRLLVL.

This clonotype was seen a few times. The chain has TRBV5-1 and TRBJ1-6, with 7 bases identical to TRBD1. The CDR3 is 16 residues long. Germline V gene sequence: CDR1 SGHRS, CDR2 YFSETQ. V lost 1 base, J lost 7 bases, and 8 bases stayed unmatched. The CDR3 DNA sequence: TGCGCCAGCAGCTTGACCCCCACAGGGGACAATTCACCCCTCCACTTT. Residues: CASSLTPTGDNSPLHF.

This clonotype counts as medium-sized. This chain uses TRBV5-4 with TRBJ2-1; TRBD2 aligns across 7 bases. The CDR3 consists of 16 residues. Germline CDR1 and CDR2: SGHNT and YYREEE (reference sequence). V lost 4 bases to trimming and J lost 4 bases; unmatched junction nucleotides: 11. CDR3 sequence: CASSPQRGRGYNEQFF. The CDR3 nucleotides are TGTGCCAGCAGCCCTCAGCGGGGCAGAGGGTACAATGAGCAGTTCTTC.

V and J are TRBV6-1 and TRBJ1-5; TRBD1 might be the D (6 bases). The CDR3 consists of 17 residues. The germline gives CDR1 MNHNS, CDR2 SASEGT. V was trimmed by 5 bases and J by 1 base, leaving 18 bases between them. The CDR3 reads CASSYPGTSLSNQPQHF. The CDR3 DNA is TGTGCCAGCAGTTACCCCGGGACATCCCTAAGCAATCAGCCCCAGCATTTT.

This CDR3 is CASSYSGGSPYEQYF. DNA for the CDR3: TGTGCCAGCAGTTACTCGGGGGGCAGCCCCTACGAGCAGTACTTC. The V gene is TRBV6-5, the J gene TRBJ2-7; D possibly matches TRBD1 or TRBD2 (6 bases each). Trimming removed 0 bases at V and 2 bases at J, with 11 bases between. Germline CDR1 MNHEY, CDR2 SVGAGI. CDR3 length: 15 residues.

This clonotype is medium-sized (0.01 to 0.1%) by share. The chain recombines TRBV29-1 with TRBJ1-2; D ambiguous. With 4 bases removed from V and 5 bases from J, the gap between germline ends came to 14 bases. There are 13 residues in the CDR3. Germline assignment: CDR1 SQVTM and CDR2 ANQGSEA. CDR3 sequence: CSVVGRLPYGYTF. CDR3 sequence (DNA): TGCAGCGTTGTGGGCAGGCTTCCGTATGGCTACACCTTC.

In its sample, this clonotype is medium-sized (0.01 to 0.1%). This chain links TRBV18 with TRBJ1-2; possible D gene TRBD1, 5 bases. The CDR3 spans 14 residues. V was trimmed by 4 bases and J by 3 bases, leaving 12 bases between them. Germline V gives CDR1 KGHSH, CDR2 LQKENI. The CDR3 loop is CASSQAGLDYGYTF. The CDR3 coding sequence is TGTGCCAGCTCACAGGCAGGGTTAGACTATGGCTACACCTTC.

At least ten counts were recorded for this clonotype. The genes are TRBV5-4 and TRBJ1-2; D might be TRBD1 (5 bases). The CDR3 contains 13 residues. Germline loops: CDR1 SGHNT, CDR2 YYREEE (reference sequence). V was clipped by 4 bases and J by 8 bases, with 15 bases between them. The DNA of the CDR3 is TGTGCCAGCAGCGTGTTAAGGGGTGACGGCTACACCTTC. Translated, it gives CASSVLRGDGYTF.

There are many counts of this clonotype. The rearrangement links TRBV18 to TRBJ1-5, with D hard to call. Germline CDR1 KGHSH, CDR2 LQKENI. V shed 6 bases and J shed 6 bases, with 9 bases lying between them. There are 12 residues in the CDR3. The CDR3 sequence: CASSNRRQPQHF. The CDR3 DNA reads TGTGCCAGCTCTAATCGACGTCAGCCCCAGCATTTT.

This clonotype is categorized as medium-sized. The rearrangement joins TRBV15 to TRBJ1-1, with TRBD1 as a possible D gene (5 bases). V shed 1 base and J shed 0 bases, with 6 bases lying between them. CDR1 and CDR2 (germline): LNHNV, YYDKDF (reference sequence). There are 14 residues in the CDR3. CDR3 nucleotide sequence: TGTGCCACCAGCAGAGGGGGGATGAACACTGAAGCTTTCTTT. This translates into CATSRGGMNTEAFF.

This clonotype is classed as medium-sized. The DNA for the CDR3 is TGCAGCGCCAGAAAAACAGGGGGGAACACTGAAGCTTTCTTT. Its translation is CSARKTGGNTEAFF. This sequence joins TRBV29-1 and TRBJ1-1; 8 bases are shared with TRBD1. The CDR3 spans 14 residues. Germline V gene lookup returns CDR1 SQVTM and CDR2 ANQGSEA. The V segment lost 7 bases and the J segment 1 base; nucleotides outside the gene matches: 8.

This chain joins TRBV7-9 and TRBJ1-4, with D perhaps TRBD1 (5 bases). CDR3 length: 12 amino acids. CDR1 and CDR2 (germline): SEHNR, FQNEAQ (reference sequence). V dropped 3 bases and J dropped 8 bases, with 7 bases sitting between them. CDR3 DNA: TGTGCCAGCAGCTTGGGGCCAGAAAAACTGTTTTTT. This sequence encodes CASSLGPEKLFF.